The TCR beta chain under discussion was sequenced for a study of early T cells in non-severe SARS-CoV-2 infection. Across the study: Bulk RNA taken from unsorted whole blood was sequenced, leaving chains unpaired. General study findings and limits: Using VDJdb, the matching emphasized anti-spike CD8 responses while missing private and CD4 specificities.

Only a few counts were recorded for this clonotype. Antigen: not known. Unique molecular identifiers (one per individual cDNA molecule) were attached. TCRdb processed the 5' RACE reads anew with MiXCR; each CDR3 protein has one entry. The table has 90,000 to 120,000 distinct CDR3 sequences, about 12% seen once. The receptor comes from an adult who was a healthcare worker with PCR-confirmed SARS-CoV-2 infection or an uninfected control (not recorded which). The sample consisted of whole blood.

This chain's CDR3 is CASSTSDRSSYEQYF. Here the CDR3 DNA reads TGTGCCAGCAGTACTTCCGACAGGTCGAGCTACGAGCAGTACTTC. The rearrangement uses TRBV12-3 or TRBV12-4 and TRBJ2-7; possibly TRBD1 for D (6 bases). V shed 5 bases and J shed 3 bases, with 17 bases lying between them. This CDR3 has 15 amino acids.